A single sample is the source of the 10 T cell receptor beta chains below, sequenced in a study of T-cell reconstitution after alpha-beta-depleted transplantation in children. Overall study findings and caveats: Hyperexpanded clones declined; after one year, newly produced T cells mostly supplied diversity.

Their antigens remain unidentified. Unique molecular identifiers were used to barcode this TCRbeta library. TCRdb analysed the PCR reads with MiXCR anew, one entry per CDR3 protein. The table records 250,000 to 300,000 distinct CDR3 sequences, over 7.5% of them present only once. This specimen was peripheral blood, taken 360 days after TCRalphabeta/CD19-depleted stem cell transplant. The receptor source for this set is a female patient aged 2-9 years who had a stem cell transplant for Fanconi anemia, so the T cells may come from the graft donor.

The gene calls are TRBV13 and TRBJ2-5, with D possibly TRBD2 on 5 matching bases. V lost 4 bases to trimming and J lost 4 bases, with 7 bases between them. The CDR3 contains 12 residues. CDR1 PRHDT and CDR2 FYEKMQ come from the germline V gene (reference sequence). The CDR3 nucleotides are TGTGCCAGCAGCTCGAGGGCAGAGACCCAGTACTTC. Protein sequence: CASSSRAETQYF.

There are many counts of this clonotype. This rearrangement joins TRBV28 to TRBJ2-5, with D tentatively TRBD1 (6 bases). The CDR3 extends over 16 amino acids. CDR1 and CDR2 from the germline V gene are MDHEN and SYDVKM. The V gene lost 2 bases and the J gene lost 1 base, with 14 bases spanning the gap. CDR3: CASSLMGHLFQETQYF. The CDR3 DNA follows: TGTGCCAGCAGTTTAATGGGACACCTTTTCCAAGAGACCCAGTACTTC. The whole variable domain, remainder taken from reference TRBV28 and TRBJ2-5, is DVKVTQSSRYLVKRTGEKVFLECVQDMDHENMFWYRQDPGLGLRLIYFSYDVKMKEKGDIPEGYSVSREKKERFSLILESASTNQTSMYLCASSLMGHLFQETQYFGPGTRLLVL.

This clonotype was seen a few times. The CDR3 region has the DNA TGTGCCAGCAGCCCCCCCGGTGGGGAAGGCCAAGAGACCCAGTACTTC. This gives the protein CASSPPGGEGQETQYF. The chain employs TRBV7-9 and TRBJ2-5; D remains unclear. Trimming cost V 5 bases and J 1 base, with 17 bases left between them. The CDR3 has 16 amino acids. CDR1 and CDR2 (germline): SEHNR, FQNEAQ (reference sequence). The full variable domain, rest sourced from reference TRBV7-9 and TRBJ2-5, is DTGVSQNPRHKITKRGQNVTFRCDPISEHNRLYWYRQTLGQGPEFLTYFQNEAQLEKSRLLSDRFSAERPKGSFSTLEIQRTEQGDSAMYLCASSPPGGEGQETQYFGPGTRLLVL.

V gene TRBV20-1 combines with J gene TRBJ1-2; 10 bases line up with TRBD1. This CDR3 region has 15 residues. From germline, CDR1 is DFQATT and CDR2 SNEGSKA (reference sequence). V lost 6 bases to trimming and J lost 4 bases; unmatched junction nucleotides: 11. The CDR3 here is CSAQVRDRGFYGYTF. Here the CDR3 DNA reads TGCAGTGCGCAGGTCCGGGACAGGGGATTCTATGGCTACACCTTC.

The chain employs TRBV10-2 and TRBJ2-4; 7 bases map to TRBD1. The CDR3 contains 16 residues. Germline values: CDR1 WSHSY, CDR2 SAAADI. V was clipped by 3 bases and J by 2 bases; unmatched bases: 7. DNA for the CDR3: TGCGCCAGCAGTGACTCAGGGACAGATCCCAAAAACATTCAGTACTTC. Translation gives CASSDSGTDPKNIQYF.

There are many counts of this clonotype. V and J are TRBV5-1 and TRBJ1-1, with TRBD1 matching over 11 bases. The CDR3 contains 16 residues. V shed 1 base and J 5 bases; nucleotides not matched to a gene: 7. Germline CDR1 and CDR2: SGHRS and YFSETQ. The CDR3 region has the DNA TGCGCCAGCAGCTTGAATGGGGGGACAGGGGGTACTGAAGCTTTCTTT. Its protein product is CASSLNGGTGGTEAFF.

This clonotype was found many times. The rearrangement links TRBV5-1 to TRBJ2-1; D is tentatively TRBD1 or TRBD2 (5 bases each). This CDR3 is built from 13 residues. Trimming pared 2 bases from V and 5 bases from J, leaving 8 bases between. Germline-derived CDR1 and CDR2 are SGHRS and YFSETQ. CDR3 nucleotide sequence: TGCGCCAGCAGCTTTGGGGGAGACAATGAGCAGTTCTTC. It yields the protein CASSFGGDNEQFF.

This clonotype was counted a few times. V and J are TRBV7-8 and TRBJ1-2; 7 positions agree with TRBD1. V was pared by 4 bases and J by 4 bases, with 12 bases of the junction left unmatched. CDR3 length equals 16 residues. CDR1 is SGHVS and CDR2 is FQNEAQ in the germline V gene. CDR3 sequence reads: CASSSPRDRDLYGYTF. CDR3 nucleotide sequence: TGTGCCAGCAGCTCCCCTCGGGACAGAGACCTCTATGGCTACACCTTC. Combining the CDR3 with reference TRBV7-8 and TRBJ1-2 gives the whole variable domain GAGVSQSPRYKVAKRGQDVALRCDPISGHVSLFWYQQALGQGPEFLTYFQNEAQLDKSGLPSDRFFAERPEGSVSTLKIQRTQQEDSAVYLCASSSPRDRDLYGYTFGSGTRLTVV.

In its sample, this clonotype was seen many times. This sequence joins TRBV5-1 and TRBJ2-4, with unresolved D. Looked up from germline, CDR1 is SGHRS and CDR2 is YFSETQ. CDR3 length: 14 amino acids. Trimming pared 6 bases from V and 0 bases from J, leaving 10 bases between. The CDR3 spells CASTNELAKNIQYF. The DNA of the CDR3 is TGCGCCAGCACGAACGAGCTAGCCAAAAACATTCAGTACTTC.

This clonotype has at least ten counts. The gene calls are TRBV24-1 and TRBJ1-5, with 10 nucleotides matching TRBD1. V lost 4 bases, J lost 1 base, and 3 bases stayed unmatched. Germline assignment: CDR1 KGHDR and CDR2 SFDVKD. The CDR3 is 16 amino acids. The DNA for the CDR3 is TGTGCCACCAGTGACCCGGGACAGGGGAGCAATCAGCCCCAGCATTTT. This codes for CATSDPGQGSNQPQHF.